The rows below give T cell receptor beta chains drawn from one sample of a study of blood T cell repertoires in COVID-19. Assay: immunoSEQ multiplex PCR; the TCRdb copy retains only in-frame clones and omits some. The sample holds around 180,000 clones, about 88% seen once. The source material was peripheral blood. These receptors all stem from a human donor in a cohort sampled during active COVID-19. CDR3s include the opening cysteine and the closing phenylalanine or tryptophan. A D gene is named only where the DNA matches it firmly.

v_call	d_call	cdr3_aa
TRBV5-6	NA	CASSLDRVNEQFF
TRBV11-3	TRBD1	CASSWDSASYNEQFF
TRBV10-1	NA	CASSDNSNYGYTF
TRBV28	TRBD1	CASSPHQGATNEKLFF
TRBV7-8	TRBD1	CASSLGPGQGYSNQPQHF
TRBV6-2/TRBV6-3	NA	CASSYTIRREITYEQYF
TRBV12-3/TRBV12-4	NA	CASSPQLDTQYF
TRBV5-1	NA	CASSWGELNSPLHF
TRBV7-9	TRBD1	CASSPRRSTGGVYEQYF
TRBV4-2	NA	CASSQVGEAGANVLTF
TRBV29-1	TRBD2	CSVRLPSGRGYEQFF
TRBV28	TRBD1	CASSLGSGTGRRKTQYF
TRBV3-1/TRBV3-2	TRBD2	CASSQGAGGNEQFF
TRBV27	NA	CASSLSRYNSNQPQHF
TRBV11-1	TRBD1	CASSLEGAGANVLTF
TRBV18	NA	CASSPFGGSNTEAFF
TRBV24-1	TRBD2	CATRPGVGRTDNEQFF
TRBV7-8	NA	CASSLAGQVSYEQYF
TRBV30	NA	CAWRYRGGDEKLFF
TRBV6-2/TRBV6-3	TRBD2	CASSRSGRGLISAQYF
TRBV2	NA	CASSEHNEQYF
TRBV2	TRBD1	CASSEGQGNTEAFF
TRBV19	NA	CASSISTSRLYEQYF
TRBV9	NA	CASSVGQSAGDTQYF
TRBV28	TRBD1	CASSLAGTEGEKLFF
TRBV18	NA	CASSPPGALTNEKLFF
TRBV19	TRBD2	CASSIADGLAGDTDTQYF
TRBV19	NA	CASSARQSSYNSPLHF
TRBV19	NA	CASSMTGSYEQYF
TRBV27	TRBD1	CASSSIPPGQGQYEQYF
TRBV10-1	TRBD2	CASSDIGTSGSYEQYF
TRBV30	TRBD2	CAWSGTSAGYEQYF
TRBV5-1	NA	CASSSGAGPKLWTQYF
TRBV4-1	TRBD1	CASTQGIQGASYEQYF
TRBV6-1	NA	CASSEQVTAVDTQYF
TRBV3-1/TRBV3-2	NA	CASSQAYLYEQYF
TRBV29-1	TRBD2	CSVSGTSGRAATYEQFF
TRBV9	TRBD2	CASSVVGGGAPDTQYF
TRBV3-1/TRBV3-2	NA	CASSQVGTRTEAFF
TRBV10-1	NA	CASSEGGFYSPLHF
TRBV5-4	TRBD2	CASSLEVAGGARYNEQFF
TRBV19	TRBD2	CASSIVSGRHYEQYF
TRBV21-1	NA	CASSKSGPPTDTQYF